Listed below are T cell receptor beta chains from one sample, sequenced in a study of blood T cell repertoires in COVID-19. Assay: immunoSEQ multiplex PCR; the TCRdb copy retains only in-frame clones and omits some. The sample lists a few hundred thousand clones, approximately 91% occurring once. Input material: peripheral blood. All receptors come from a woman aged 55 to 70 with acute or convalescent COVID-19. Each CDR3 is given with its conserved first and last residue. A D gene is named only where the DNA matches it firmly. Size is stated for part of the rows, as once, few or many counts, or as a class when the clone is expanded.

clone size: -; J gene: TRBJ2-3; V gene: TRBV7-6; D gene: TRBD1; CDR3 protein: CASSATGAGTDTQYF; CDR3 DNA: TGTGCCAGCAGCGCAACAGGGGCAGGGACAGATACGCAGTATTTT
clone size: -; J gene: TRBJ2-1; V gene: TRBV7-6; D gene: TRBD2; CDR3 protein: CASTGGNVYNEQFF; CDR3 DNA: TGTGCCAGCACCGGGGGGAACGTTTACAATGAGCAGTTCTTC
clone size: -; J gene: TRBJ2-1; V gene: TRBV7-2; D gene: -; CDR3 protein: CASSPPGLDLYNEQFF; CDR3 DNA: TGTGCCAGCAGTCCCCCAGGGCTAGACCTCTACAATGAGCAGTTCTTC
clone size: once; J gene: TRBJ2-1; V gene: TRBV4-1; D gene: TRBD2; CDR3 protein: CASSQERGSSYNEQFF; CDR3 DNA: TGCGCCAGCAGCCAAGAACGCGGGAGCTCCTACAATGAGCAGTTCTTC
clone size: -; J gene: TRBJ1-5; V gene: TRBV7-9; D gene: TRBD1; CDR3 protein: CASSPGTGHSNQPQHF; CDR3 DNA: TGTGCCAGCAGCCCCGGGACAGGACATAGCAATCAGCCCCAGCATTTT
clone size: -; J gene: TRBJ2-7; V gene: TRBV7-2; D gene: TRBD2; CDR3 protein: CASSPGLAGVEQYF; CDR3 DNA: TGTGCCAGCAGCCCCGGACTAGCGGGGGTCGAGCAGTACTTC
clone size: once; J gene: TRBJ1-2; V gene: TRBV5-6; D gene: -; CDR3 protein: CASSLDKSGYGYTF; CDR3 DNA: TGTGCCAGCAGCTTGGACAAGTCGGGCTATGGCTACACCTTC
clone size: -; J gene: TRBJ2-7; V gene: TRBV5-5; D gene: TRBD1; CDR3 protein: CASSFAPGQGAGEQYF; CDR3 DNA: TGTGCCAGCAGCTTTGCACCGGGACAGGGGGCGGGTGAGCAGTACTTC
clone size: -; J gene: TRBJ1-2; V gene: TRBV6-5; D gene: -; CDR3 protein: CASRPVGGRSYGYTF; CDR3 DNA: TGTGCCAGCAGACCAGTCGGGGGGCGAAGCTATGGCTACACCTTC
clone size: -; J gene: TRBJ1-4; V gene: TRBV9; D gene: -; CDR3 protein: CASSVDRENEKLFF; CDR3 DNA: TGTGCCAGCAGCGTAGACAGAGAGAATGAAAAACTGTTTTTT
clone size: few; J gene: TRBJ1-1; V gene: TRBV20-1; D gene: TRBD1; CDR3 protein: CSASSHDRGRLGNTEAFF; CDR3 DNA: TGCAGTGCTAGTTCCCACGACAGGGGGCGATTAGGGAACACTGAAGCTTTCTTT
clone size: -; J gene: TRBJ1-3; V gene: TRBV7-2; D gene: TRBD1; CDR3 protein: CASSRQGTGNTIYF; CDR3 DNA: TGTGCCAGCAGTCGACAGGGTACTGGAAACACCATATATTTT
clone size: few; J gene: TRBJ2-1; V gene: TRBV7-2; D gene: -; CDR3 protein: CASSPGHGSYNEQFF; CDR3 DNA: TGTGCCAGCAGCCCCGGACATGGCTCCTACAATGAGCAGTTCTTC
clone size: -; J gene: TRBJ1-1; V gene: TRBV2; D gene: TRBD1; CDR3 protein: CASSYRGPEAFF; CDR3 DNA: TGTGCCAGCAGTTACAGGGGGCCTGAAGCTTTCTTT
clone size: -; J gene: TRBJ2-1; V gene: TRBV7-2; D gene: TRBD1; CDR3 protein: CASSPWTGYNEQFF; CDR3 DNA: TGTGCCAGCAGCCCATGGACAGGGTACAATGAGCAGTTCTTC
clone size: -; J gene: TRBJ2-4; V gene: TRBV2; D gene: TRBD2; CDR3 protein: CASSMRGNIQYF; CDR3 DNA: TGTGCCAGCAGTATGCGGGGGAACATTCAGTACTTC